This entry lists 29 T cell receptor beta chains sequenced from one sample in a study of cytomegalovirus exposure and HLA in healthy donors. Primers: 60 Vbeta forward and 13 Jbeta reverse. Sequencing used immunoSEQ multiplex PCR; TCRdb keeps in-frame clones, though not all of them. The table has under 200,000 clones, roughly three quarters seen once. Material for sequencing was PBMCs. The receptor source for this set is a male donor in good health and CMV-seropositive.

A single count supports this clone. The chain uses TRBV7-7 and TRBJ2-3, with D perhaps matching TRBD1 (6 bases). The CDR3 length is 15 residues. Germline V gene lookup returns CDR1 SSHAT and CDR2 FNYEAQ (reference sequence). Trimming stripped 1 base from V and 0 bases from J, with 8 bases between. Here the CDR3 DNA reads TGTGCCAGCAGCTTAGGGGGGCGGAGCACAGATACGCAGTATTTT. Translating it yields CASSLGGRSTDTQYF.

The gene calls are TRBV13 and TRBJ1-1, with D uncertain. The CDR3 loop spans 13 amino acids. From germline, CDR1 is PRHDT and CDR2 FYEKMQ (reference sequence). The V and J ends lost 1 base and 2 bases respectively, with 5 bases between them. CDR3 DNA sequence: TGTGCCAGCAGCTTAGCCCCAAACACTGAAGCTTTCTTT. It encodes CASSLAPNTEAFF.

This clone appeared a single time. The rearrangement uses TRBV29-1 and TRBJ1-1; a weak D match, TRBD1 (6 bases). The CDR3 loop spans 15 amino acids. V shed 5 bases and J shed 3 bases, with 19 bases lying between them. Germline CDR1 is SQVTM and CDR2 is ANQGSEA. As DNA, the CDR3 is TGCAGCGTTCATGTTTGGAGGGGGAGGGACACTGAAGCTTTCTTT. Amino acids: CSVHVWRGRDTEAFF.

The rearrangement links TRBV5-4 to TRBJ2-4; 8 bases agree with TRBD1. There are 13 residues in the CDR3. Germline CDR1 and CDR2: SGHNT and YYREEE (reference sequence). The trim removed 4 bases at V and 8 bases at J, leaving 5 bases unmatched. DNA of the CDR3: TGTGCCAGCAGCATTGACAGGGGTGACATTCAGTACTTC. Amino acids: CASSIDRGDIQYF.

The CDR3 region is CASSLGPTSAVNQYF. CDR3 DNA: TGTGCCAGCAGCTTAGGCCCGACTAGTGCGGTTAACCAGTACTTC. V gene TRBV7-6 combines with J gene TRBJ2-5; D possibly corresponds to TRBD2 (6 bases). This CDR3 is built from 15 residues. Trimming took off 1 base at V and 10 bases at J, with 19 bases between the two ends. Germline V CDR1 and CDR2: SGHVS, FNYEAQ.

V gene TRBV10-3 combines with J gene TRBJ2-7; the match to TRBD1 covers 10 bases. Trimming took 6 bases from V and 5 from J; bases not matched to a gene: 7. Germline lookup yields CDR1 ENHRY and CDR2 SYGVKD. CDR3 length equals 14 residues. The CDR3 loop is CAISPTGGLHEQYF. The CDR3 DNA reads TGTGCCATCAGCCCGACAGGGGGCTTACACGAGCAGTACTTC.

The chain carries TRBV7-9 and TRBJ1-6; tentative D call: TRBD1 (6 bases). Germline CDR1 SEHNR, CDR2 FQNEAQ (reference sequence). V was cut by 3 bases and J by 0 bases, with 12 bases left in between. The CDR3 runs to 17 residues. CDR3 sequence (DNA): TGTGCCAGCAGCTTGCCCGCGGGGGCCTCCTATAATTCACCCCTCCACTTT. It is translated as CASSLPAGASYNSPLHF.

This clone was seen more than once but under ten times. The CDR3 here is CASSQAGGYGEQYF. CDR3 coding DNA: TGCGCCAGCAGCCAAGCGGGGGGGTATGGCGAGCAGTACTTC. This sequence joins TRBV4-3 and TRBJ2-7; 8 nucleotides match TRBD2. The V segment lost 1 base and the J segment 6 bases; nucleotides outside the gene matches: 5. Germline CDR1 and CDR2: LGHNA and YSLEER. CDR3 length: 14 amino acids.

The V and J genes are TRBV19 and TRBJ1-2; weak D call: TRBD1 (5 bases). Between the trimmed V and J ends, which lost 7 bases and 5 bases, there was a span of 14 bases. The germline gives CDR1 LNHDA, CDR2 SQIVND (reference sequence). This CDR3 has 13 amino acids. The CDR3 region has the DNA TGTGCCAGTAAGCTCACAGGTCCTTATGGCTACACCTTC. Translation: CASKLTGPYGYTF.

The rearrangement uses TRBV27 and TRBJ2-2; possibly TRBD1 for D (6 bases). Germline assignment: CDR1 MNHEY and CDR2 SMNVEV (reference sequence). Trimming left V 2 bases short and J 6 bases short, with 7 bases between. The CDR3 contains 13 residues. CDR3 coding DNA: TGTGCCAGCAGTTTAGGGGGCTCCGGGGAGCTGTTTTTT. Amino acids: CASSLGGSGELFF.

The rearrangement links TRBV30 to TRBJ1-1; D is unresolved. In germline, CDR1 is GTSNPN, CDR2 SVGIG (reference sequence). There are 13 residues in the CDR3. Deletions cut 4 bases from V and 1 base from J, with 10 bases between. The CDR3, as DNA: TGTGCCTGGATTTACAGCCAGAACACTGAAGCTTTCTTT. It is translated as CAWIYSQNTEAFF.

The rearrangement joins TRBV29-1 to TRBJ2-7, with unresolved D. The CDR3 sequence is 12 residues long. Trimming removed 4 bases from V and 0 bases from J, with 7 bases in between. CDR1 and CDR2 from the germline V gene are SQVTM and ANQGSEA. CDR3 DNA sequence: TGCAGCGTTGGCAGGTTCTCCTACGAGCAGTACTTC. It codes for CSVGRFSYEQYF.

V is TRBV7-9 and J is TRBJ1-1; 8 bases fit TRBD1. With V trimmed by 2 bases and J by 4 bases, 6 bases remained unmatched. The CDR3 loop spans 15 amino acids. The V gene's germline CDR1 is SEHNR and CDR2 FQNEAQ (reference sequence). This CDR3 is CASSLTRGQGTEAFF. The CDR3 DNA reads TGTGCCAGCAGCTTAACCAGGGGGCAGGGCACTGAAGCTTTCTTT.

The gene calls are TRBV7-2 and TRBJ1-5; TRBD1 matches 10 bases. Germline CDR1 reads SGHTA; CDR2 reads FQGNSA. Trimming removed 5 bases from V and 3 bases from J; junction bases left unmatched: 4. This CDR3 region has 15 residues. CDR3 in DNA: TGTGCCAGCAGCCGACAGGGGGCCCCCAATCAGCCCCAGCATTTT. Protein sequence: CASSRQGAPNQPQHF.

The rearrangement links TRBV18 to TRBJ1-1, with D possibly TRBD1 on 6 matching bases. The CDR3 contains 14 residues. V was clipped by 2 bases and J by 0 bases, with 7 bases between them. Germline V gives CDR1 KGHSH, CDR2 LQKENI. CDR3 residues: CASSPDRLNTEAFF. DNA of the CDR3: TGTGCCAGCTCACCAGACAGGTTGAACACTGAAGCTTTCTTT.

V usage is TRBV6-4 and J usage is TRBJ2-7; maybe TRBD1 (6 bases). This CDR3 has 13 residues. V lost 4 bases to trimming and J lost 6 bases, with 13 bases between them. Germline-derived CDR1 and CDR2 are MRHNA and SNTAGT. CDR3 in amino acids: CASSATGGGEQYF. The CDR3, as DNA: TGTGCCAGCAGTGCGACTGGGGGCGGCGAGCAGTACTTC.

A single count supports this clone. V usage is TRBV7-2 and J usage is TRBJ2-7, with D possibly matching TRBD2 (7 bases). The CDR3 runs to 15 residues. Germline V gene lookup returns CDR1 SGHTA and CDR2 FQGNSA. V was shortened by 1 base and J by 7 bases, with 17 bases between the two germline ends. In DNA form, the CDR3 reads TGTGCCAGCAGCTTAGGGGGGGCGGGGGCTTATGAGCAGTACTTC. This sequence encodes CASSLGGAGAYEQYF.

This chain connects TRBV7-9 to TRBJ2-5; 7 bases map to TRBD2. Looked up from germline, CDR1 is SEHNR and CDR2 is FQNEAQ (reference sequence). The length of the CDR3 is 16 residues. Unmatched junction bases numbered 9, after V lost 0 bases and J lost 5 bases. CDR3 amino acids: CASSLASSGGVETQYF. CDR3 sequence (DNA): TGTGCCAGCAGCTTAGCTTCTAGTGGGGGGGTCGAGACCCAGTACTTC.

The CDR3 sequence: CASSPTGTVNYEQYF. CDR3 DNA: TGTGCCAGCAGCCCCACCGGGACAGTTAACTACGAGCAGTACTTC. The genes are TRBV5-4 and TRBJ2-7, with 7 bases fitting TRBD1. This CDR3 spans 15 amino acids. The germline gives CDR1 SGHNT, CDR2 YYREEE (reference sequence). V was pared by 4 bases and J by 3 bases, with 10 bases of the junction left unmatched.

The chain has TRBV7-6 and TRBJ2-2; no reliable D call. CDR1 is SGHVS, CDR2 FNYEAQ, per germline. The CDR3 is 13 amino acids. Between the trimmed V and J ends, which lost 4 bases and 4 bases, there was a span of 7 bases. The CDR3 region is CASSSLPTGELFF. Here the CDR3 DNA reads TGTGCCAGCAGCTCCCTTCCCACCGGGGAGCTGTTTTTT.

V and J are TRBV6-5 and TRBJ2-4; D gene uncertain. The CDR3 has 14 residues. Trimming took 3 bases from V and 12 from J, leaving 18 bases between them. In germline, CDR1 is MNHEY, CDR2 SVGAGI. The DNA of the CDR3 is TGTGCCAGCAGTTATGGTACCAATGAGGCTCCTCAGTACTTC. Its translation: CASSYGTNEAPQYF.

This chain joins TRBV10-3 and TRBJ1-2, with D possibly being TRBD1 (5 bases). With 6 bases removed from V and 8 bases from J, the gap between germline ends came to 16 bases. The CDR3 has 13 residues. The germline CDR1 and CDR2 sequences are ENHRY and SYGVKD. The CDR3 nucleotides read TGTGCCATCAGGGGGGGGTTGGGGGACGGCTACACCTTC. Encoded protein: CAIRGGLGDGYTF.

This sequence joins TRBV5-1 and TRBJ2-7; possibly TRBD1 for D (6 bases). V shed 4 bases and J shed 1 base, with 12 bases lying between them. The CDR3 consists of 14 residues. Germline V gene data show CDR1 as SGHRS and CDR2 as YFSETQ. The CDR3 DNA reads TGCGCCAGCAGCCAACCGGGACATTCCTACGAGCAGTACTTC. Encoded protein: CASSQPGHSYEQYF. The full variable domain, its missing parts supplied by reference TRBV5-1 and TRBJ2-7, is KAGVTQTPRYLIKTRGQQVTLSCSPISGHRSVSWYQQTPGQGLQFLFEYFSETQRNKGNFPGRFSGRQFSNSRSEMNVSTLELGDSALYLCASSQPGHSYEQYFGPGTRLTVT.

The chain uses TRBV5-1 and TRBJ1-1; D is ambiguous. Germline V lookup: CDR1 SGHRS, CDR2 YFSETQ. V was pared by 4 bases and J by 0 bases, with 7 bases between. This CDR3 is built from 13 residues. CDR3 sequence (DNA): TGCGCCAGCAGCGAGGCACTGAACACTGAAGCTTTCTTT. As protein: CASSEALNTEAFF.

The chain has TRBV10-3 and TRBJ2-7, with TRBD1 as a possible D gene (5 bases). This CDR3 contains 15 residues. Germline V gene lookup returns CDR1 ENHRY and CDR2 SYGVKD. Trimming shortened V by 0 bases and J by 2 bases, and 11 bases separated the two germline ends. CDR3 sequence reads: CAISESTDQTYEQYF. CDR3 nucleotide sequence: TGTGCCATCAGTGAGTCGACAGACCAGACCTACGAGCAGTACTTC.

This rearrangement joins TRBV29-1 to TRBJ1-1; 8 bases fit TRBD1. This CDR3 region has 14 residues. Germline V gene data show CDR1 as SQVTM and CDR2 as ANQGSEA. Trimming removed 5 bases from V and 2 bases from J; junction bases left unmatched: 7. DNA for the CDR3: TGCAGCGTTTTCGGGACAGGCAGAAACACTGAAGCTTTCTTT. This translates into CSVFGTGRNTEAFF.

The chain has TRBV21-1 and TRBJ2-7; the table assigns TRBD2, which was not confirmed against the DNA. TRBV21-1 counts as a pseudogene. This CDR3 comprises 17 residues. The CDR3: CASSTPGLAGEEYEQYF. CDR3 DNA: TGTGCCAGCAGCACACCGGGACTAGCGGGAGAAGAGTACGAGCAGTACTTC.

This chain connects TRBV7-3 to TRBJ2-1, with 11 bases matching TRBD2. The CDR3 sequence is 17 residues long. V shed 5 bases and J 4 bases; nucleotides not matched to a gene: 10. The germline V gene has CDR1 SGHTA and CDR2 FQGTGA. CDR3 residues: CASSPYSSGGLYNEQFF. The CDR3 DNA sequence: TGTGCCAGCAGCCCATACTCTAGCGGGGGGTTATACAATGAGCAGTTCTTC.

This chain links TRBV6-5 with TRBJ2-2; the D gene is possibly TRBD2 (6 bases). CDR3 length: 15 residues. V was shortened by 4 bases and J by 2 bases, with 11 bases between the two germline ends. Germline lookup yields CDR1 MNHEY and CDR2 SVGAGI. CDR3 in DNA: TGTGCCAGCAGTTCCCGGGAGCAAAACACCGGGGAGCTGTTTTTT. Translation gives CASSSREQNTGELFF.